This T cell receptor beta chain was documented in a study of T cells in localized non-small cell lung cancer. The study's findings and limits: One tumor region alone was sequenced, and heterogeneity therefore remains possible. Of the tissues analyzed, uninvolved adjacent lung showed maximal T cell clonality, greater than tumor. When the top 100 tumor clones were examined, a median about 60 of them also appeared in the adjacent lung, which was paired and uninvolved.

From germline, CDR1 is SEHNR and CDR2 FQNEAQ (reference sequence). Trimming took 1 base from V and 4 from J, leaving 5 bases between them. The CDR3 loop spans 13 amino acids. For this clone: Its antigen is currently unknown.

Assay: immunoSEQ multiplex PCR; the TCRdb copy retains only in-frame clones and omits some. The sample holds tens of thousands of clones, approximately 80% seen once. The TCR was taken from a man between 40 and 69 years old with stage III lung adenocarcinoma. Material: peripheral blood mononuclear cells, obtained before any cancer treatment. The rearrangement uses TRBV7-9 and TRBJ1-5, with D uncertain. The CDR3 DNA sequence: TGTGCCAGCAGCTTAGACGGAAATCAGCCCCAGCATTTT. Protein product: CASSLDGNQPQHF.